This T cell receptor beta chain came from a study of blood T cell repertoires in COVID-19. The wider study: Sources were T cells, B-cell-depleted T cells, or PBMCs; the material itself was cDNA or gDNA.

TCRdb's copy holds only in-frame clones and misses some; the assay was immunoSEQ multiplex PCR. Among tens of thousands of clones listed, around nine tenths were seen once. V gave up 4 bases and J gave up 8 bases, with 21 bases separating them. Germline V gene lookup returns CDR1 SGHVS and CDR2 FQNEAQ. The CDR3 has 16 residues. The clonotype comes from a man between 60 and 75 years old with active or convalescent COVID-19. The sample was peripheral blood. The V call is TRBV7-8, the J call TRBJ2-1; D perhaps matches TRBD2 (7 bases). The CDR3 sequence is CASSSLPGGRVDEQFF. CDR3 in DNA: TGTGCCAGCAGCTCCCTTCCCGGGGGGCGGGTAGATGAGCAGTTCTTC.